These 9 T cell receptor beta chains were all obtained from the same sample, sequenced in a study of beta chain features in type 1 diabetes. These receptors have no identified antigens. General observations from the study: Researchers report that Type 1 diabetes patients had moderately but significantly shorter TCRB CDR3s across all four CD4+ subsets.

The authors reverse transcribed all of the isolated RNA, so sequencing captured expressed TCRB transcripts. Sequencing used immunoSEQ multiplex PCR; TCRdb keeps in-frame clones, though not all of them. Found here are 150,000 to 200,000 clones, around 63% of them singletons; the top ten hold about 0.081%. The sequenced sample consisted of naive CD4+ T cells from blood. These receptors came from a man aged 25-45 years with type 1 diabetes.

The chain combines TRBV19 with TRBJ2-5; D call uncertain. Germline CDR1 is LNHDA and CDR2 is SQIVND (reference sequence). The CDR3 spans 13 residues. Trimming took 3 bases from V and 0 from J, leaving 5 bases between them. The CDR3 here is CASSMWNQETQYF. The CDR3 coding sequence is TGTGCCAGTAGTATGTGGAACCAAGAGACCCAGTACTTC.

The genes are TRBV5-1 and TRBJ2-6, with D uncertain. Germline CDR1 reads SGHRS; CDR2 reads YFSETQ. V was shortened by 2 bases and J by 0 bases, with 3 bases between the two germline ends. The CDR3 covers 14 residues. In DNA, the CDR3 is TGCGCCAGCAGCTTTGGCTCTGGGGCCAACGTCCTGACTTTC. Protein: CASSFGSGANVLTF.

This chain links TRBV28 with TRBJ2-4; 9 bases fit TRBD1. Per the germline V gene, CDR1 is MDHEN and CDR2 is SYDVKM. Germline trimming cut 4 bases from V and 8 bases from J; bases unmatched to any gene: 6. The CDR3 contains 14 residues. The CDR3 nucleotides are TGTGCCAGCAGTTCCCGACAGGGGGGCTACATTCAGTACTTC. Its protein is CASSSRQGGYIQYF.

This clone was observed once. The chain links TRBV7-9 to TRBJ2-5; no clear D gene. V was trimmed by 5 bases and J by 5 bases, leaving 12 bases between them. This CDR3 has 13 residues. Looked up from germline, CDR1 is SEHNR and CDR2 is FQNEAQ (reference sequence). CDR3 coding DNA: TGTGCCAGCAGCCCAAATACCTGGGAGACCCAGTACTTC. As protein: CASSPNTWETQYF.

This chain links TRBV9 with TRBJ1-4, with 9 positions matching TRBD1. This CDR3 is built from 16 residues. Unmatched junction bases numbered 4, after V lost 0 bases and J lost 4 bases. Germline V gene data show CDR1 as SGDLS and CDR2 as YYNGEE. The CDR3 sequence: CASSVALGQGNEKLFF. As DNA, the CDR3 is TGTGCCAGCAGCGTAGCGCTGGGACAGGGTAATGAAAAACTGTTTTTT.

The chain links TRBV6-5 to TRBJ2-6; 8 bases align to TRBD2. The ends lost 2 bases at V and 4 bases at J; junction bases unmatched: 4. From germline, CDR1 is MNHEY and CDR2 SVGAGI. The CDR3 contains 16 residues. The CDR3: CASSYRLAGGANVLTF. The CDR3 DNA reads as TGTGCCAGCAGTTACCGCCTAGCGGGCGGGGCCAACGTCCTGACTTTC.

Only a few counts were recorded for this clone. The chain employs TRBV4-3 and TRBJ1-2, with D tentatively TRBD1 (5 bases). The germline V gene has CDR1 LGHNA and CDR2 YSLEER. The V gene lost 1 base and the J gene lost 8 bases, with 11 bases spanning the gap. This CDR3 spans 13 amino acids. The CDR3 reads CASSQARGGGYTF. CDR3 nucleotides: TGCGCCAGCAGCCAAGCCCGGGGCGGCGGCTACACCTTC.

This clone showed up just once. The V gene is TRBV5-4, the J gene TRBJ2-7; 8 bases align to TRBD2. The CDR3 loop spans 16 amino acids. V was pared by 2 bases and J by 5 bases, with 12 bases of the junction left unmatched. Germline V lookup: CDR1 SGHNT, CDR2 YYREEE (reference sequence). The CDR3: CASSLASGGGRNEQYF. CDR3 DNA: TGTGCCAGCAGCTTAGCAAGCGGGGGCGGAAGGAACGAGCAGTACTTC.

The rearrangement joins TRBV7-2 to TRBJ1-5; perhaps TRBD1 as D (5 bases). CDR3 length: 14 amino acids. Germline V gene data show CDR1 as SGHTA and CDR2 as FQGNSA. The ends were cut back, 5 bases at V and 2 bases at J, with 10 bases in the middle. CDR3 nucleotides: TGTGCCAGCAGCACGAGGGGTGGCAATCAGCCCCAGCATTTT. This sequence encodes CASSTRGGNQPQHF.